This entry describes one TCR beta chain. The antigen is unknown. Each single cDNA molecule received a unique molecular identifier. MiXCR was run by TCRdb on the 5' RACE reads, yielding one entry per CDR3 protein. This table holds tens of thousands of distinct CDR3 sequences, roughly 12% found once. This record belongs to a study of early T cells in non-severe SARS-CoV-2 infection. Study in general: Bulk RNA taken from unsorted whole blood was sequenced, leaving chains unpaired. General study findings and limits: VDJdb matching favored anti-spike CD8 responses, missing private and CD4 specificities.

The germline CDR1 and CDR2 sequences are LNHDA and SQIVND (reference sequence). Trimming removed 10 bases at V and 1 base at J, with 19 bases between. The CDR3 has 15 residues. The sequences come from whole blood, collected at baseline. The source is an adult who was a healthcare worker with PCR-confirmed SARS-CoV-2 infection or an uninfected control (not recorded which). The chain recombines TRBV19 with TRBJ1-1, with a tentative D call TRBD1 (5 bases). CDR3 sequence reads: CATSIAPGGNTEAFF. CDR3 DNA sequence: TGTGCCACTTCGATTGCCCCCGGGGGGAACACTGAAGCTTTCTTT.